This TCR beta chain was found in a study of OX40 agonist ivuxolimab in advanced cancers. Overall study: Ivuxolimab was administered intravenously to patients at 0.01 to 10 mg/kg every 2 weeks. Dose-escalation patients suffered from hepatocellular carcinoma, melanoma, renal cell or head and neck cancer.

This table comes from immunoSEQ multiplex PCR, and its TCRdb copy is limited to in-frame clones, with some not included. The sample has fewer than 90,000 clones, around nine tenths seen once. Comments on this clone: Antigen specificity is unknown.

The CDR3 contains 14 residues. V was shortened by 4 bases and J by 5 bases, with 14 bases between the two germline ends. Germline V gene data show CDR1 as SGHRS and CDR2 as YFSETQ. Study outcomes and limitations: Clonal expansion among partial responders at 0.1-3.0 mg/kg ranked near the lowest. Dosing at 0.1 to 3.0 mg/kg was accompanied by clonal expansion of CD4+ and CD8+ blood T cells by week 6.

The chain couples TRBV5-1 to TRBJ2-3; D may be TRBD2 (6 bases). Sequenced here: CD4+ or CD8+ T cells sorted from blood, sampled in a trial of the OX40 agonist ivuxolimab. The receptor's source is an adult with an advanced solid tumor such as melanoma, head and neck, liver or kidney cancer. The CDR3 spells CASSHRTGGDTQYF. CDR3 DNA sequence: TGCGCCAGCAGCCATAGAACCGGGGGAGATACGCAGTATTTT.